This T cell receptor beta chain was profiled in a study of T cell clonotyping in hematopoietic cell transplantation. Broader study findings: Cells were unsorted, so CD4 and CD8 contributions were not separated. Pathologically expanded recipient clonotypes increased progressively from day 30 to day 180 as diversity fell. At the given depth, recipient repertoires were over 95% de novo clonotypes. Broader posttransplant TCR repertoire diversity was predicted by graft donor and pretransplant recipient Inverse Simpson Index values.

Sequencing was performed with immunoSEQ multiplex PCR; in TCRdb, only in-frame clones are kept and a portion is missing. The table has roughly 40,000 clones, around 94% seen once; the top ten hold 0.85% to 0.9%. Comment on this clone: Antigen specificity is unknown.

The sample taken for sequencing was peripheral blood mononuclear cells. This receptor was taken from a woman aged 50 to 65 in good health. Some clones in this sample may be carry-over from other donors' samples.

The CDR3 protein is CASSDGQGLTDTQYF. The DNA for the CDR3 is TGTGCCAGCAGTGACGGGCAGGGGTTAACAGATACGCAGTATTTT. The V and J genes are TRBV7-2 and TRBJ2-3; possibly TRBD1 for D (6 bases). The CDR3 totals 15 residues. The ends were cut back, 6 bases at V and 3 bases at J, with 16 bases in the middle. CDR1 is SGHTA, CDR2 FQGNSA, per germline.